These 22 T cell receptor beta chains originate from one sample sequenced in a study of blood T cell repertoires in COVID-19. This table comes from immunoSEQ multiplex PCR, and its TCRdb copy is limited to in-frame clones, with some not included. The sample has roughly 100,000 clones; about 85% are singletons. The material sequenced was peripheral blood. These receptors all come from a woman aged 50 to 60 with COVID-19, enrolled during active disease.

V is TRBV23-1 and J is TRBJ1-6; perhaps TRBD1 as D (5 bases). TRBV23-1 belongs to the ORF category, with a function that is uncertain. The CDR3 sequence is 16 residues long. V was pared by 7 bases and J by 0 bases, with 13 bases between. The CDR3 sequence is CASNRDSSSYNSPLHF. The DNA for the CDR3 is TGCGCCAGCAACCGGGACTCCAGCTCCTATAATTCACCCCTCCACTTT.

The CDR3 sequence is CASSLGRRAGANVLTF. DNA of the CDR3: TGTGCCAGCAGCTTAGGTCGCAGGGCTGGGGCCAACGTCCTGACTTTC. The chain links TRBV7-2 to TRBJ2-6; perhaps TRBD1 as D (5 bases). Germline lookup yields CDR1 SGHTA and CDR2 FQGNSA. Trimming cost V 1 base and J 2 bases, with 9 bases left between them. The CDR3 spans 16 residues.

V and J are TRBV28 and TRBJ2-3; TRBD1 aligns across 8 bases. The CDR3 length is 14 residues. CDR1 is MDHEN, CDR2 SYDVKM, per germline. The junction had 8 bases not matched to a gene; V was cut back by 5 bases and J by 7 bases. CDR3 nucleotide sequence: TGTGCCAGCAGTCCTCGGACAGGGCTACATACGCAGTATTTT. Translation gives CASSPRTGLHTQYF.

This clone has a single count. This CDR3 reads CATSDPLDRETQYF. CDR3 nucleotide sequence: TGTGCCACCAGTGACCCTTTGGACAGAGAGACCCAGTACTTC. The gene calls are TRBV24-1 and TRBJ2-5, with a weak D call TRBD1 (6 bases). V was shortened by 4 bases and J by 4 bases, with 12 bases between the two germline ends. This CDR3 region has 14 residues. Germline V gives CDR1 KGHDR, CDR2 SFDVKD.

This clone has only one observation. The CDR3 sequence: CSVDYGYEQYF. In DNA, the CDR3 is TGCAGCGTTGACTACGGCTACGAGCAGTACTTC. The chain joins TRBV29-1 to TRBJ2-7; D not resolved. Trimming removed 3 bases at V and 3 bases at J, with 6 bases between. CDR1 is SQVTM, CDR2 ANQGSEA, per germline. The CDR3 is 11 residues long.

The CDR3 is CASSSSGERRELFF. The CDR3 DNA is TGTGCCAGCAGCTCTAGCGGCGAACGTCGGGAGCTGTTTTTT. The gene calls are TRBV7-9 and TRBJ2-2, with 7 bases aligning to TRBD2. V shed 4 bases and J 9 bases; nucleotides not matched to a gene: 8. Germline V gives CDR1 SEHNR, CDR2 FQNEAQ (reference sequence). This CDR3 has 14 amino acids.

The V gene is TRBV28, the J gene TRBJ2-2, with 16 bases that match TRBD2. Trimming removed 2 bases from V and 6 bases from J; junction bases left unmatched: 9. The CDR3 is made up of 19 amino acids. Germline CDR1 is MDHEN and CDR2 is SYDVKM. The CDR3 loop is CASSLPPGLAGGRAGELFF. DNA for the CDR3: TGTGCCAGCAGTTTACCCCCGGGACTAGCGGGGGGGCGGGCCGGGGAGCTGTTTTTT.

The chain carries TRBV27 and TRBJ1-6; no reliable D call. Per the germline V gene, CDR1 is MNHEY and CDR2 is SMNVEV (reference sequence). This CDR3 has 16 residues. The V and J ends lost 6 bases and 0 bases respectively, with 12 bases between them. This CDR3 reads CASRSSASSYNSPLHF. The CDR3 nucleotides are TGTGCCAGCAGATCTTCAGCGAGCTCCTATAATTCACCCCTCCACTTT.

The chain combines TRBV6-5 with TRBJ2-7, with D maybe TRBD1 (6 bases). The CDR3 runs 14 residues. CDR1 and CDR2 from the germline V gene are MNHEY and SVGAGI. V lost 6 bases and J lost 2, with 14 bases in between. CDR3 nucleotides: TGTGCCAGCAGGCTAAGCCGGGACACCTACGAGCAGTACTTC. It translates to CASRLSRDTYEQYF.

The chain has TRBV12-3 or TRBV12-4 and TRBJ2-3; D possibly corresponds to TRBD2 (6 bases). Trimming shortened V by 5 bases and J by 6 bases, and 9 bases separated the two germline ends. The CDR3 totals 12 residues. DNA for the CDR3: TGTGCCAGCAGTCGGGACTCGGATACGCAGTATTTT. Its translation is CASSRDSDTQYF.

This clone was observed a single time. The V and J genes are TRBV11-3 and TRBJ1-1; D possibly corresponds to TRBD1 (5 bases). V was shortened by 5 bases and J by 5 bases, with 12 bases between the two germline ends. The germline CDR1 and CDR2 sequences are SGHNT and YENEEA. This CDR3 has 13 residues. The CDR3 DNA sequence: TGTGCCAGCAGCCTTACGGAGGGGACTGAAGCTTTCTTT. This codes for CASSLTEGTEAFF.

The genes are TRBV5-6 and TRBJ1-4; D remains ambiguous. Germline V gene data show CDR1 as SGHDT and CDR2 as YYEEEE. CDR3 length: 16 residues. Trimming shortened V by 4 bases and J by 5 bases, and 18 bases separated the two germline ends. The CDR3 protein is CASSPGMQALNEKLFF. The CDR3 coding sequence is TGTGCCAGCAGCCCGGGAATGCAGGCATTAAATGAAAAACTGTTTTTT.

The chain employs TRBV18 and TRBJ1-2; 7 bases map to TRBD1. The CDR3 has 16 amino acids. Germline V gene data show CDR1 as KGHSH and CDR2 as LQKENI. The ends lost 3 bases at V and 4 bases at J; junction bases unmatched: 11. This CDR3 reads CASSPEGGGGSYGYTF. The CDR3 DNA reads as TGTGCCAGCTCACCTGAAGGAGGGGGCGGAAGCTATGGCTACACCTTC.

The chain joins TRBV10-3 to TRBJ2-3; 13 nucleotides agree with TRBD2. The CDR3 is 17 residues long. CDR1 and CDR2 (germline): ENHRY, SYGVKD. The ends lost 6 bases at V and 1 base at J; junction bases unmatched: 7. The CDR3 loop is CAIRRTSGGPGTDTQYF. CDR3 DNA: TGTGCCATCAGGAGGACTAGCGGGGGCCCTGGCACAGATACGCAGTATTTT.

The chain employs TRBV3-1 (or the pseudogene TRBV3-2) and TRBJ1-6; 7 bases match TRBD1. This CDR3 is built from 14 residues. Per the germline V gene, CDR1 is LGHDT and CDR2 is YNNKEL (reference sequence). V lost 5 bases, J lost 5 bases, and 3 bases stayed unmatched. CDR3: CASSGTADNSPLHF. The DNA for the CDR3 is TGTGCCAGCAGCGGGACAGCGGATAATTCACCCCTCCACTTT.

The rearrangement links TRBV7-9 to TRBJ2-2; 8 bases map to TRBD1. The CDR3 contains 15 residues. Germline assignment: CDR1 SEHNR and CDR2 FQNEAQ (reference sequence). Trimming removed 5 bases from V and 4 bases from J; junction bases left unmatched: 6. The CDR3: CASSTDRVGTGELFF. CDR3 in DNA: TGTGCCAGCAGCACGGACAGGGTCGGCACCGGGGAGCTGTTTTTT.

J is TRBJ2-2 and V is TRBV6-6, with TRBD2 as a possible D gene (6 bases). Germline V lookup: CDR1 MNHNY, CDR2 SVGAGI (reference sequence). The germline V and J ends were trimmed by 7 bases and 5 bases, with 17 bases remaining between them. The CDR3 totals 15 residues. In nucleotides, the CDR3 is TGTGCCAGCAAGGGAGGCCCCCCGGGAACCGGGGAGCTGTTTTTT. This codes for CASKGGPPGTGELFF.

The V gene is TRBV21-1, the J gene TRBJ1-6; TRBD1 was called by the table and not checked on the DNA. TRBV21-1 is a pseudogene. The CDR3 is 18 residues long. CDR3 amino acids: CASSKASSGHRYNSPLHF. CDR3 nucleotides: TGTGCCAGCAGCAAAGCAAGTTCGGGACACCGTTATAATTCACCCCTCCACTTT.

This clone was detected once. The V and J genes are TRBV5-1 and TRBJ2-7; tentatively, D is TRBD2 (7 bases). Trimming took off 6 bases at V and 4 bases at J, with 20 bases between the two ends. The germline V gene encodes CDR1 SGHRS and CDR2 YFSETQ. The CDR3 is 15 amino acids. CDR3 bases: TGCGCCAGCACCCGGGACACGGGGGGCGTTTACGAGCAGTACTTC. The encoded protein is CASTRDTGGVYEQYF.

The chain links TRBV7-6 to TRBJ2-3, with 9 bases fitting TRBD2. The V gene's germline CDR1 is SGHVS and CDR2 FNYEAQ. The J segment lost 1 base and the V segment lost 0 bases, leaving 5 bases of the junction unmatched. The CDR3 length is 17 residues. CDR3: CASSLALSGGRTDTQYF. In DNA form, the CDR3 reads TGTGCCAGCAGCTTAGCGCTTAGCGGGGGACGCACAGATACGCAGTATTTT.

The V gene is TRBV15, the J gene TRBJ1-6, with 7 bases fitting TRBD1. CDR3 length equals 15 residues. The germline V gene encodes CDR1 LNHNV and CDR2 YYDKDF (reference sequence). V dropped 3 bases and J dropped 6; count of bases not matched to a gene: 5. The CDR3 region has the DNA TGTGCCACCAGCAGGGGGGACAGAATTAATTCACCCCTCCACTTT. As protein: CATSRGDRINSPLHF.

The chain carries TRBV19 and TRBJ1-2; TRBD1 matches 9 bases. The CDR3 contains 18 residues. The V gene end was trimmed by 1 base and the J gene end by 5 bases; junction bases not matched to a gene: 14. Germline assignment: CDR1 LNHDA and CDR2 SQIVND (reference sequence). In DNA form, the CDR3 reads TGTGCCAGTAGTATAGGACCGGGGACAGGGACCGAAGGATATGGCTACACCTTC. Translation gives CASSIGPGTGTEGYGYTF.